This T cell receptor beta chain emerged from a study of T cell responses to AZD1222 COVID-19 vaccine. Study results and caveats: Spike was spanned by vaccine-associated CD4 TCRs, which were dominant at 160-218 and 743-854. Most donors were white British, females outnumbered males, and clonal diversity was possibly underestimated. Unmutated variant regions are reportedly targeted by nearly half of spike-specific TCRs. AZD1222 recipients seropositive at baseline numbered only six.

Trimming removed 0 bases at V and 2 bases at J, with 10 bases between. Per germline, CDR1 SGHRS and CDR2 YFSETQ. CDR3 length equals 15 residues. Repertoires were generated with immunoSEQ multiplex PCR, while TCRdb's copy carries only in-frame clones and drops some. Altogether about 86,000 clones are present, around four fifths being singletons, with the ten largest covering more than 20%. With respect to this clone: Its antigen is as yet unknown.

The sequencing here drew on peripheral blood, taken on day 0 of AZD1222 vaccination. The sequence came from an adult in good health. V usage is TRBV5-1 and J usage is TRBJ2-3; D tentatively fits TRBD1 or TRBD2 (5 bases each). CDR3 in DNA: TGCGCCAGCAGCTTGGCCGGGGCTACCACAGATACGCAGTATTTT. Encoded protein: CASSLAGATTDTQYF.